This T cell receptor (beta chain) was profiled in a study of blood T cell repertoires in COVID-19. This clone was seen only once. The CDR3 has 16 residues. Between the trimmed V and J ends, which lost 3 bases and 2 bases, there was a span of 13 bases. The germline V gene encodes CDR1 SEHNR and CDR2 FQNEAQ (reference sequence). Data came from immunoSEQ multiplex PCR; TCRdb stores just in-frame clones and leaves some out. The sample has hundreds of thousands of clones, around 91% seen once. What was sequenced was peripheral blood. This chain uses TRBV7-9 with TRBJ1-4; D is perhaps TRBD1 (6 bases). The sequence derives from a woman between 18 and 30 years old who had recovered from COVID-19. CDR3 in amino acids: CASSFSTGFTNEKLFF. In DNA form, the CDR3 reads TGTGCCAGCAGCTTCTCAACAGGGTTTACTAATGAAAAACTGTTTTTT.